These 2 T cell receptor beta chains came from one sample sequenced in a study of blood T cell repertoires in COVID-19. The method was immunoSEQ multiplex PCR; TCRdb's version includes in-frame clones alone and lacks a portion of them. This table holds around 100,000 clones, around 85% found once. Source material: peripheral blood. The origin of the receptors is a man aged 50-60 years with active or convalescent COVID-19.

The rearrangement joins TRBV3-1 (or the pseudogene TRBV3-2) to TRBJ2-1, with 9 nucleotides matching TRBD2. The CDR3 runs 14 residues. The germline V gene encodes CDR1 LGHDT and CDR2 YNNKEL (reference sequence). V was clipped by 6 bases and J by 4 bases; unmatched bases: 4. The CDR3 nucleotides read TGTGCCAGCAGGGCTAGCGGGGCATACAATGAGCAGTTCTTC. Its protein is CASRASGAYNEQFF.

This clone has just one count. J is TRBJ1-1 and V is TRBV30, with 8 bases fitting TRBD1. The germline gives CDR1 GTSNPN, CDR2 SVGIG (reference sequence). CDR3 length: 15 residues. The ends lost 3 bases at V and 3 bases at J; junction bases unmatched: 9. The CDR3 sequence is CAWRGDNRGDTEAFF. The CDR3 DNA follows: TGTGCCTGGAGGGGCGATAACAGGGGGGACACTGAAGCTTTCTTT.